The source of this TCR beta chain is a study of T cell repertoires in cytomegalovirus infection. About the study: Based on public TCR beta signatures, there were indications of CMV infection and of a matching HLA type.

The germline CDR1 and CDR2 sequences are SGHDN and FVKESK. Trimming took 0 bases from V and 2 from J; bases not matched to a gene: 6. There are 16 residues in the CDR3. Study-wide results and limits: The study identified carriers of CMV plus the relevant HLA from cumulative public TCR beta family frequency. In two of eight donors, the top clonotype was HLA-C-restricted CMV-specific.

TCRdb passed the reads through MiXCR, listing each CDR3 protein once. The sample carries under 350,000 distinct CDR3 sequences, over 7.5% recorded once. Concerning this clonotype itself: As yet, its antigen is unknown.

The receptor was isolated from a human donor in good health (CMV status not recorded). Some clones in this sample may be carry-over from other donors' samples. This chain joins TRBV14 and TRBJ1-2, with 7 bases aligning to TRBD1. Sequencing was done on a sample of PBMCs. The CDR3 DNA reads TGTGCCAGCAGCCAAGATCACGAAGGGGGCAACTATGGCTACACCTTC. Encoded protein: CASSQDHEGGNYGYTF.